These T cell receptor beta chains were read from a single sample in a study of control samples from healthy donors and cancer patients. TCRdb keeps only in-frame clones here, not all; method: immunoSEQ multiplex PCR. Of over 55,000 clones in the sample, 85% to 95% were seen once. The sample was PBMCs. Receptor source: a man aged 25 to 40 with colorectal cancer. CDR3s include the opening cysteine and the closing phenylalanine or tryptophan. D genes are given only for firm matches. Some rows mark clone size as missing; the rest say once, few, many or name a class of expanded clone.

D gene: NA
clone size: NA
V gene: TRBV6-5
J gene: TRBJ1-3
CDR3 DNA: TGTGCCAGCAGCCCCCAGGGGCTAAATCACATATATTTT
CDR3 protein: CASSPQGLNHIYF

D gene: TRBD2
clone size: NA
V gene: TRBV6-2/TRBV6-3
J gene: TRBJ2-2
CDR3 DNA: TGTGCCAGCAGTTATCAGAGCGGGGGGGCCCGGACCGGGGAGCTGTTTTTT
CDR3 protein: CASSYQSGGARTGELFF

D gene: NA
clone size: NA
V gene: TRBV7-9
J gene: TRBJ1-1
CDR3 DNA: TGTGCCAGCAGCATTTTCGGGGGGAACACTGAAGCTTTCTTT
CDR3 protein: CASSIFGGNTEAFF

D gene: NA
clone size: NA
V gene: TRBV19
J gene: TRBJ2-3
CDR3 DNA: TGTGCCAGTAGTTCCGCCCGGGACACCAACACAGATACGCAGTATTTT
CDR3 protein: CASSSARDTNTDTQYF

D gene: NA
clone size: once
V gene: TRBV24-1
J gene: TRBJ2-2
CDR3 DNA: TGTGCCACCAGGGGCCGACTGAACACCGGGGAGCTGTTTTTT
CDR3 protein: CATRGRLNTGELFF

D gene: NA
clone size: NA
V gene: TRBV18
J gene: TRBJ2-1
CDR3 DNA: TGTGCCAGCTCACCACCGTTCCAACATAATGAGCAGTTCTTC
CDR3 protein: CASSPPFQHNEQFF

D gene: NA
clone size: NA
V gene: TRBV18
J gene: TRBJ1-2
CDR3 DNA: TGTGCCAGCTCAGTTACCCGGGAAGGAAGTGGCTACACCTTC
CDR3 protein: CASSVTREGSGYTF

D gene: NA
clone size: NA
V gene: TRBV5-1
J gene: TRBJ2-3
CDR3 DNA: TGCGCCAGCAGCCCCACCTCAGGGAGCACAGATACGCAGTATTTT
CDR3 protein: CASSPTSGSTDTQYF

D gene: NA
clone size: NA
V gene: TRBV6-5
J gene: TRBJ1-2
CDR3 DNA: TGTGCCAGCAGTCGCGACAGCGTCTATGGCTACACCTTC
CDR3 protein: CASSRDSVYGYTF

D gene: NA
clone size: NA
V gene: TRBV9
J gene: TRBJ1-3
CDR3 DNA: TGTGCCAGCAGCGTAGAGCTCTCTGGAAACACCATATATTTT
CDR3 protein: CASSVELSGNTIYF

D gene: NA
clone size: NA
V gene: TRBV9
J gene: TRBJ2-1
CDR3 DNA: TGTGCCAGCAATCCCTTGAAAGGGGGAAACTACAATGAGCAGTTCTTC
CDR3 protein: CASNPLKGGNYNEQFF

D gene: NA
clone size: NA
V gene: TRBV30
J gene: TRBJ1-4
CDR3 DNA: TGTGCCTGGAAAAGGGCAACTAATGAAAAACTGTTTTTT
CDR3 protein: CAWKRATNEKLFF

D gene: NA
clone size: NA
V gene: TRBV10-1
J gene: TRBJ2-7
CDR3 DNA: TGCGCCAGCAGTGAGGTTGTCGGGGGCGAGCAGTACTTC
CDR3 protein: CASSEVVGGEQYF

D gene: TRBD1
clone size: NA
V gene: TRBV9
J gene: TRBJ1-1
CDR3 DNA: TGTGCCAGCAGCGCTTATCCAGGGGGCACTGAAGCTTTCTTT
CDR3 protein: CASSAYPGGTEAFF

D gene: NA
clone size: NA
V gene: TRBV9
J gene: TRBJ1-3
CDR3 DNA: TGTGCCAGCAGCAGTTCTCCCTACTCTGGAAACACCATATATTTT
CDR3 protein: CASSSSPYSGNTIYF

D gene: NA
clone size: few
V gene: TRBV13
J gene: TRBJ2-7
CDR3 DNA: TGTGCCAGCAGCTTAGGAACCAGGATCGAGCAGTACTTC
CDR3 protein: CASSLGTRIEQYF

D gene: NA
clone size: NA
V gene: TRBV6-2/TRBV6-3
J gene: TRBJ2-2
CDR3 DNA: TGTGCCAGCAGCTCCGGGGCAGGGGCCACCGGGGAGCTGTTTTTT
CDR3 protein: CASSSGAGATGELFF

D gene: TRBD1
clone size: once
V gene: TRBV19
J gene: TRBJ1-1
CDR3 DNA: TGTGCCAGTAAACCGGAACATGACAGGGTGAACACTGAAGCTTTCTTT
CDR3 protein: CASKPEHDRVNTEAFF

D gene: TRBD1
clone size: NA
V gene: TRBV29-1
J gene: TRBJ2-1
CDR3 DNA: TGCAGCGTCGGCCGGGACAGGGACTTGTGGGGGATCAATGAGCAGTTCTTC
CDR3 protein: CSVGRDRDLWGINEQFF

D gene: NA
clone size: NA
V gene: TRBV6-1
J gene: TRBJ1-3
CDR3 DNA: TGTGCCAGCAGTGAAGGGGCGGACTCTGGAAACACCATATATTTT
CDR3 protein: CASSEGADSGNTIYF

D gene: TRBD1
clone size: NA
V gene: TRBV6-5
J gene: TRBJ1-5
CDR3 DNA: TGTGCCAGCAGTAGAGACAGGGCAGATCAGCCCCAGCATTTT
CDR3 protein: CASSRDRADQPQHF

D gene: NA
clone size: NA
V gene: TRBV6-5
J gene: TRBJ1-1
CDR3 DNA: TGTGCCAGCAGTCGTTTAGATACGCGCGCTTTCTTT
CDR3 protein: CASSRLDTRAFF

D gene: NA
clone size: NA
V gene: TRBV12-5
J gene: TRBJ1-5
CDR3 DNA: TGTGCTAGTGGTTTGGGGGTGGGGAGCAATCAGCCCCAGCATTTT
CDR3 protein: CASGLGVGSNQPQHF

D gene: TRBD2
clone size: NA
V gene: TRBV19
J gene: TRBJ2-1
CDR3 DNA: TGTGCCAGTAGTGTCTCAGCGGGGGGGCAAAACAATGAGCAGTTCTTC
CDR3 protein: CASSVSAGGQNNEQFF